This entry is about one T cell receptor beta chain. Repertoires were generated with immunoSEQ multiplex PCR, while TCRdb's copy carries only in-frame clones and drops some. The sample has fewer than 60,000 clones; about 80% are singletons. This specimen belongs to a study of PD-L1 blockade in urothelial cancer. On the study more broadly: About nine tenths of the roughly 29 patients comprised males who had bladder-origin urothelial cancer.

Time point meaning: pretreatment peripheral blood. The CDR3 loop spans 13 amino acids. Germline lookup yields CDR1 KGHSH and CDR2 LQKENI. The V and J ends lost 3 bases and 4 bases respectively, with 9 bases between them. Sequences were derived from PBMCs, sampled around atezolizumab (anti-PD-L1) treatment. The receptor comes from a man aged 65-85 years with urothelial cancer. The chain employs TRBV18 and TRBJ1-2; D is undetermined. CDR3: CASSPQDSYGYTF. The CDR3 DNA reads as TGTGCCAGCTCACCCCAGGATAGCTATGGCTACACCTTC.